What follows are 2 T cell receptor beta chains derived from one specimen sequenced in a study of blood T cell repertoires in COVID-19. The repertoire was sequenced with immunoSEQ multiplex PCR; TCRdb's copy has only in-frame clones and lacks some. This repertoire shows around 220,000 clones, around 86% found once; its top ten account for less than 9.5%. The sample taken for sequencing was peripheral blood. These receptors all come from an elderly woman with COVID-19, enrolled during active disease.

This chain links TRBV7-2 with TRBJ1-1; no clear D gene. The germline V gene has CDR1 SGHTA and CDR2 FQGNSA. The V and J ends lost 1 base and 4 bases respectively, with 7 bases between them. The CDR3 sequence is 13 residues long. CDR3 nucleotides: TGTGCCAGCAGCTTAGTACAGAGCACTGAAGCTTTCTTT. Translation: CASSLVQSTEAFF.

In this sample, this clone turned up once. The V call is TRBV6-1, the J call TRBJ1-2; TRBD1 agrees at 7 bases. Germline trimming cut 3 bases from V and 9 bases from J; bases unmatched to any gene: 4. The CDR3 runs 12 residues. The germline CDR1 and CDR2 sequences are MNHNS and SASEGT. The CDR3 coding sequence is TGTGCCAGCAGTGATCGACAGGGCCGCTACACCTTC. Its protein product is CASSDRQGRYTF.